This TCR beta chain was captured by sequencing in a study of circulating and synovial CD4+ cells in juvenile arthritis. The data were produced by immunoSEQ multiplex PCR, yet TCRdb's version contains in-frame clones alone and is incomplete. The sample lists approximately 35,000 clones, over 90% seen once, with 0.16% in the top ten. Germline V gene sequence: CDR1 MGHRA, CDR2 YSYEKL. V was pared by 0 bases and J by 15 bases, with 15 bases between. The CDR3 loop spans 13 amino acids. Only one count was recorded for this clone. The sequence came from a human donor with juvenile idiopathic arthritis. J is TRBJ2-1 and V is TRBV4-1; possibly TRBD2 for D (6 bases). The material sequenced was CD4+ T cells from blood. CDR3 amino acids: CASSQDGGTPMFF. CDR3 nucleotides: TGCGCCAGCAGCCAAGATGGAGGGACTCCTATGTTCTTC.